The present entry profiles one T cell receptor (beta chain) with its context. The antigen it recognizes is unknown. Per-nucleotide qualities are absent, and no much larger clonotype sits a single base away. Participants in the prospective study were enrolled through a virtual design, were aged roughly 18 to 95 years, and lived in 20 to 30 United States geographic areas. To assign participants to cohorts, the prospective study relied on clinical history that participants themselves reported in a screening survey and a study questionnaire. Mobile phlebotomists in the prospective study collected whole blood, serum and a nasopharyngeal or oropharyngeal swab from every participant. Prospective study participants could optionally give additional blood draws and questionnaires over a roughly 2-month period. Blood samples from the prospective study were shipped frozen or at room temperature prior to DNA extraction.

The CDR3 runs 16 residues from the cysteine to the phenylalanine. Kept here is only the CDR3 DNA, which spans 48 bases and is read in frame from base 1. Via the germline V gene, CDR1 is SGHTA and CDR2 FQGTGA. Unmatched junction bases come to 13, with V trimmed by 5 bases and J by 8 bases. This sample is drawn from a study of blood T cell repertoires in COVID-19 (dated by TCRdb to 2018 to 2020). General notes on the study: Recovered participants in ImmuneRACE Cohort 3 were defined by two consecutive negative NP/OP PCR tests, clearance by a healthcare professional, or resolution of symptoms. A freely available public database, intended as a resource for researchers studying the immune response to SARS-CoV-2, is where the repertoires were released. The sample metadata nearly always contained a de-identified subject ID, COVID-19 status, age in years and sex. The samples were drawn from two sources: the first 160 participants of the ongoing ImmuneRACE study, and approximately 1,300 subjects contributed by 6 global collaborators. Samples from collaborators originated in the United States, Italy and Spain and spanned both the acute and convalescent phases of COVID-19. Where available, HLA class I and class II types were taken from metadata supplied by the sample provider and were not determined by assay-based typing. Subjects who had been exposed to COVID-19, were actively infected with it, or had recovered from it provided the deeply sampled blood TCRbeta repertoires that made up the dataset. The prospective study material was composed of cDNA or gDNA derived from T cells, B-cell-depleted T cells, or PBMCs.

The study at large found these results: How much clinical and demographic metadata was included differed by source and by participant, and the metadata was provided uncurated.

The immunoSEQ Assay, a bias-controlled multiplex PCR, was used to amplify TCRbeta CDR3 regions from genomic DNA. Per the authors' processing: Nucleated cell counts per sample were estimated from amplification of reference gene primers within the assay. Sequence reads were collapsed and filtered to measure the absolute abundance of every unique TCRbeta CDR3 rearrangement. For each sample, productive Simpson clonality was calculated as the square root of Simpson's diversity index over productive rearrangements. What TCRdb holds here is the immuneACCESS table cut down to in-frame rearrangements. Part of the clones is not present; checked against another copy, under half of the missing clones reflect an unresolved V gene, and the others are unexplained. V, J and clone size were drawn from that table, and D and trimming were deduced from the DNA. The sample table contains over 150,000 clones; only one count was recorded for 79% of them. The ten largest clones add up to around 19% of the sample.

The chain is encoded by TRBV7-3 joined to TRBJ2-3; TRBD2 fits 10 bases in the junction. The specimen was PBMCs or T cells enriched from blood (not recorded which). This receptor was obtained from a woman aged 70-85 years in a cohort exposed to, infected with or recovered from COVID-19 (not recorded which). The CDR3 protein is CASSQGGAGGGGTQYF. The bases are TGTGCCAGCAGCCAAGGCGGAGCGGGAGGGGGAGGTACGCAGTATTTT. The CDR3, completed at both ends by the reference TRBV7-3 and TRBJ2-3 genes, gives the full variable domain GAGVSQTPSNKVTEKGKYVELRCDPISGHTALYWYRQSLGQGPEFLIYFQGTGAADDSGLPNDRFFAVRPEGSVSTLKIQRTERGDSAVYLCASSQGGAGGGGTQYFGPGTRLTVL.